The following is a T cell receptor beta chain sequence with its context. Single cDNA molecules in the library carried unique molecular identifiers attached during preparation. TCRdb ran MiXCR on the RACE reads and lists one entry per CDR3 protein. The sample shows some 43,000 distinct CDR3 sequences, over 3.5% of them seen only once. The ends lost 0 bases at V and 6 bases at J; junction bases unmatched: 13. CDR3 length: 19 residues. Germline assignment: CDR1 LGHNA and CDR2 YNFKEQ. This entry comes from a study of human T cells and chemical hapten exposure. The time point is: patch test 1, 2 weeks after DPC sensitization. The treatment here: therapeutic diphenylcyclopropenone sensitization with weekly scalp DPC. Extraction of total RNA was performed on unfractionated whole blood.

The V and J genes are TRBV4-2 and TRBJ2-3, with TRBD2 identical over 12 bases. Here the sequenced sample was whole blood, taken in connection with sensitization to the hapten diphenylcyclopropenone (DPC). The origin of this receptor is a man in his fifties or sixties with alopecia areata. Some clones in this sample may be carry-over from other donors' samples. The CDR3 region has the DNA TGTGCCAGCAGCCAAGATTTGGGTTGGCTAGCGGGAGGGATGGATACGCAGTATTTT. It encodes CASSQDLGWLAGGMDTQYF.